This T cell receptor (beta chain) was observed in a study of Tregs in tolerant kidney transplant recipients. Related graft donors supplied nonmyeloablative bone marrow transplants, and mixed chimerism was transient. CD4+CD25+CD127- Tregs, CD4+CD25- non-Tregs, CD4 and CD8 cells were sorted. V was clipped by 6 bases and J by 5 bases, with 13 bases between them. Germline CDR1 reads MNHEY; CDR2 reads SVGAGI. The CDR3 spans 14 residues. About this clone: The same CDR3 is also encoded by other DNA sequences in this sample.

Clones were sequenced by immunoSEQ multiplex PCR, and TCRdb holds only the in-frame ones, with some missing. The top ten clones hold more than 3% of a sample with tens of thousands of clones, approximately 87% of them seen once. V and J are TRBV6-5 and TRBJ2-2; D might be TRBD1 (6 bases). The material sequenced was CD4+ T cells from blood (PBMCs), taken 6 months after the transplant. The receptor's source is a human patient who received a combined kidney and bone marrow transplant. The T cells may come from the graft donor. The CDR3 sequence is CASSSGTTTGELFF. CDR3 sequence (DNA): TGTGCCAGCAGCTCCGGGACAACAACCGGGGAGCTGTTTTTT.